This T cell receptor (beta chain) was recorded in a study of control samples from healthy donors and cancer patients (TCRdb year 2020). Library construction relied on the immunoSEQ multiplex PCR assay. The table was pulled from immuneACCESS by TCRdb, which kept in-frame rearrangements only. Such tables lose some clones; where checked, under half of the loss comes from unresolved V genes, and the rest has no known cause. Across this sample there are approximately 89,000 clones, with approximately 86% seen only once. The biggest ten clones account for more than 20% of the sample. The germline V gene (reference sequence) specifies LGHDT as CDR1 and YNNKEL as CDR2. The CDR3 contains 15 residues, cysteine and phenylalanine counted. CDR3 DNA is the only sequence kept; it has 45 bases, read in frame from the first base. Trimming removed 4 bases from V and 3 bases from J; the gene matches leave 7 bases unexplained.

On this clone: The target of this receptor is not known. No base qualities exist here, and no much larger clone lies one base off it.

This sequence uses TRBV3-1 (or the pseudogene TRBV3-2) and TRBJ1-2, with 8 bases in between that match TRBD1. The sequence derives from a man aged 25-45 years in good health. Source material: blood. The nucleotide sequence is TGTGCCAGCAGCCGGACAGGGTCCGGGGACTATGGCTACACCTTC. It codes for CASSRTGSGDYGYTF.